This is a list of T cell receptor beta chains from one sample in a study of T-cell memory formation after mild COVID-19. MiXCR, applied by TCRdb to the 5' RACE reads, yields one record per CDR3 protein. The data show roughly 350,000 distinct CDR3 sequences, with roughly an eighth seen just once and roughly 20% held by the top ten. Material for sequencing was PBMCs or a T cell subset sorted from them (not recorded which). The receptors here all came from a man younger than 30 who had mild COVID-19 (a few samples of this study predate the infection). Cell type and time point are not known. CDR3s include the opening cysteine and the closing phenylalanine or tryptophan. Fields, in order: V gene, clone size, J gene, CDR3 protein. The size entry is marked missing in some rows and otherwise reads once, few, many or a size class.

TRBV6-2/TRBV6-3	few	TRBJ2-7	CASSYDSGTLSYEQYF
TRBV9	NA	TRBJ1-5	CASSPTGANQPQHF
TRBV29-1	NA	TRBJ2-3	CSVAPEPIDTDTQYF
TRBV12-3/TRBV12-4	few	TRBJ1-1	CASSFRFNTEAFF
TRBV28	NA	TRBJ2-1	CASSFWGNEQFF
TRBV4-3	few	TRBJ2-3	CASSQGLAGAADTQYF
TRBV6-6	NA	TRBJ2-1	CASSYPSRAGNEQFF
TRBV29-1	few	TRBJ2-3	CSARPGTGGTDTQYF
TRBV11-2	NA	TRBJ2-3	CASSPGPSTDTQYF
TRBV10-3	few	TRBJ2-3	CAITGDTDTQYF
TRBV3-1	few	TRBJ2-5	CASSRRQTGETQYF
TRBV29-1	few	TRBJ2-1	CSVLPGQGFAYNEQFF
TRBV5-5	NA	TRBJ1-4	CASSHNEKLFF
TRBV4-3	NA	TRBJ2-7	CASSQGRAGPLEQYF
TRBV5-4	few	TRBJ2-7	CASSFSGGGPYEQYF